This is a list of T cell receptor beta chains from one sample in a study of cytomegalovirus exposure and HLA in healthy donors. Clones were read by immunoSEQ multiplex PCR, and TCRdb kept only the in-frame ones, dropping some. The sample gives 100,000 to 150,000 clones, around 67% of which show up once; around 5% is in the top ten. The material sequenced was PBMCs. All receptors come from a man aged 55 to 69 in good health and CMV-seropositive. Both conserved end residues are part of each CDR3. Fields, in order: D gene, V gene, clone size, J gene, CDR3 DNA, CDR3 protein. The D gene is left open where the match is weak. Some rows mark clone size as missing; the rest say once, few, many or name a class of expanded clone.

TRBD1	TRBV5-1	once	TRBJ2-2	TGCGCCAGCAGCTTTGGGACAGAATACGGGGAGCTGTTTTTT	CASSFGTEYGELFF
.	TRBV6-9	.	TRBJ1-2	TGTGCCAGCAAATGGAGGGCTTGCTATGGCTACACCTTC	CASKWRACYGYTF
.	TRBV29-1	once	TRBJ1-5	TGCAGCGTTGGGGCAGGGAATCAGCCCCAGCATTTT	CSVGAGNQPQHF
.	TRBV30	.	TRBJ2-3	TGTGCCTGGAGTGTACTGACAGATACGCAGTATTTT	CAWSVLTDTQYF
TRBD1	TRBV11-3	.	TRBJ2-7	TGTGCCAGCAGCCTGGACAGGATGGGGGACGAGCAGTACTTC	CASSLDRMGDEQYF
TRBD2	TRBV18	.	TRBJ2-3	TGTGCCAGCTCACCGGCGGGGGGGGGCACAGATACGCAGTATTTT	CASSPAGGGTDTQYF
TRBD1	TRBV19	once	TRBJ1-1	TGTGCCAGTAGTTTCGGAGGGGGCCCTGAAGCTTTCTTT	CASSFGGGPEAFF
.	TRBV25-1	.	TRBJ2-2	TGTGCCAGCAGTTCGGGGGTAGCCGGGGAGCTGTTTTTT	CASSSGVAGELFF
TRBD1	TRBV6-1	once	TRBJ1-2	TGTGCCAGCAGAGGTGACAGGGTATCCGGCTACACCTTC	CASRGDRVSGYTF
TRBD2	TRBV7-3	few	TRBJ2-1	TGTGCCAGCAGCAAGCTAGCGGGGGGGCATAATGAGCAGTTCTTC	CASSKLAGGHNEQFF
TRBD1	TRBV30	.	TRBJ1-4	TGTGCCTGGAGTGCGGGACAGTTAAATGAAAAACTGTTTTTT	CAWSAGQLNEKLFF
.	TRBV10-3	few	TRBJ1-5	TGTGCCATCAGTGACAGGGGCAATCAGCCCCAGCATTTT	CAISDRGNQPQHF
.	TRBV7-8	.	TRBJ1-6	TGTGCCAGCAGCCGTGGAGGGAGACGGAGCTCCTATAATTCACCCCTCCACTTT	CASSRGGRRSSYNSPLHF
.	TRBV2	once	TRBJ2-5	TGTGCCAGCAGCGCCGACTACCAAGAGACCCAGTACTTC	CASSADYQETQYF
TRBD1	TRBV5-4	.	TRBJ2-1	TGTGCCAGCAGCCCGGGACAGGGCCCTTACAATGAGCAGTTCTTC	CASSPGQGPYNEQFF
.	TRBV6-1	once	TRBJ1-5	TGTGCCAGCAGTGAAGGAGAGCCCCAGCATTTT	CASSEGEPQHF
TRBD1	TRBV5-4	.	TRBJ2-4	TGTGCCATACAGGGGAGTGGGAAAAACATTCAGTACTTC	CAIQGSGKNIQYF
TRBD2	TRBV5-1	.	TRBJ2-5	TGCGCCAGCAGCTTGGAGGGGTCGCGGGGGGCGGAGACCCAGTACTTC	CASSLEGSRGAETQYF
TRBD1	TRBV7-2	.	TRBJ1-6	TGTGCCAGCAGCTTAGGGACAGGGAGGTATAATTCACCCCTCCACTTT	CASSLGTGRYNSPLHF
.	TRBV28	few	TRBJ1-2	TGTGCCAGCAGTTTAGAGTATCTCCGGGGCTACACCTTC	CASSLEYLRGYTF
.	TRBV7-3	.	TRBJ2-7	TGTGCCAGCAGCCCCAGAAGCGGCTCCTACGAGCAGTACTTC	CASSPRSGSYEQYF
TRBD2	TRBV5-1	once	TRBJ2-3	TGCGCCAGCAGCTTGGCCTTAGCGGGGGGAGACCTAGATACGCAGTATTTT	CASSLALAGGDLDTQYF
.	TRBV7-9	.	TRBJ1-3	TGTGCCAGCAGCCGCCGAAGGGGGATCTCTGGAAACACCATATATTTT	CASSRRRGISGNTIYF
TRBD1	TRBV10-1	.	TRBJ2-7	TGCGCCAGCAGTGAACAGGGGTACGAGCAGTACTTC	CASSEQGYEQYF
TRBD1	TRBV29-1	few	TRBJ1-2	TGCAGCGTTGAAGATATAGACAGGGGCGGCCTCTCTACCTTC	CSVEDIDRGGLSTF
.	TRBV7-6	.	TRBJ2-5	TGTGCCAGCAGCTTAGTGCGCGGACAAGAGACCCAGTACTTC	CASSLVRGQETQYF
.	TRBV4-2	once	TRBJ2-4	TGTGCCAGCAGCCATGAGCCCAGGAACATTCAGTACTTC	CASSHEPRNIQYF
.	TRBV11-2	few	TRBJ2-7	TGTGCCAGCAGCCCCCTCAGGGGCGAGCAGTACTTC	CASSPLRGEQYF
.	TRBV11-1	.	TRBJ2-5	TGTGCCAGCACCCCCCAGACGGCGGCAGAGACCCAGTACTTC	CASTPQTAAETQYF
TRBD1	TRBV2	.	TRBJ2-2	TGTGCCAGCGGACAGGGATTCACCGGGGAGCTGTTTTTT	CASGQGFTGELFF
.	TRBV7-6	.	TRBJ1-6	TGTGCCAGCAGCTTTGGGGGGGGTTCACCCCTCCACTTT	CASSFGGGSPLHF
.	TRBV5-4	.	TRBJ2-5	TGTGCCAGCAGCTTGAATGGGGGGGCAGGGGAAGAGACCCAGTACTTC	CASSLNGGAGEETQYF
TRBD2	TRBV5-4	.	TRBJ2-3	TGTGCCAGCAGCTCCCTCCTACTAGCGGGCGACACAGATACGCAGTATTTT	CASSSLLLAGDTDTQYF
TRBD1	TRBV30	.	TRBJ2-7	TGTGCCTGCGGAACAGGGGCCTACGAGCAGTACTTC	CACGTGAYEQYF
.	TRBV6-5	few	TRBJ1-2	TGTGCCAGCGGATCGGGACTCTCGGGTGGCTACACCTTC	CASGSGLSGGYTF
.	TRBV10-3	.	TRBJ1-5	TGTGCCATCAGTGAGAACCCAGGGGATAGCAATCAGCCCCAGCATTTT	CAISENPGDSNQPQHF
TRBD1	TRBV6-6	many	TRBJ1-1	TGTGCCAGCAGTTACCCGGGACAGTTGAACACTGAAGCTTTCTTT	CASSYPGQLNTEAFF
.	TRBV19	few	TRBJ1-6	TGTGCCAGTAGTATCGAGAGGGATGATTCACCCCTCCACTTT	CASSIERDDSPLHF
TRBD1	TRBV5-8	.	TRBJ2-5	TGTGCCAGCAGCCCGCGGACAGGGCAAGGGCCCCAGTACTTC	CASSPRTGQGPQYF
TRBD1	TRBV30	once	TRBJ2-1	TGTGCCTGGAGTGTACGATGGGACAGGACGGTCAATGAGCAGTTCTTC	CAWSVRWDRTVNEQFF
TRBD1	TRBV2	few	TRBJ2-5	TGTGCCAGCGCAGGGGGCGGGCAAGAGACCCAGTACTTC	CASAGGGQETQYF
.	TRBV28	.	TRBJ2-5	TGTGCCAGCAACATACAGGGCCCCCAAGAGACCCAGTACTTC	CASNIQGPQETQYF
.	TRBV30	.	TRBJ2-7	TGTGCCTGGGGACAGCTCCCCTCCTACGAGCAGTACTTC	CAWGQLPSYEQYF
.	TRBV28	.	TRBJ1-1	TGTGCCAGCAGTTTAGGCACAATGGCTGAAGCTTTCTTT	CASSLGTMAEAFF
.	TRBV25-1	.	TRBJ1-4	TGTGCCAGCAGTGAATTTCGCAGTTCTAATGAAAAACTGTTTTTT	CASSEFRSSNEKLFF
.	TRBV5-1	.	TRBJ2-5	TGCGCCAGCGGTGGCGCGGGGTTGGAGACCCAGTACTTC	CASGGAGLETQYF
TRBD1	TRBV10-2	few	TRBJ2-1	TGCGCCAGCAGTGAACCTTGGGGCAGGGGGCCTTACAATGAGCAGTTCTTC	CASSEPWGRGPYNEQFF
.	TRBV4-2	.	TRBJ1-3	TGTGCCAGCAGCCAAGGAGACAGGTACGCCTCTGGAAACACCATATATTTT	CASSQGDRYASGNTIYF
.	TRBV4-1	.	TRBJ2-3	TGCGCCAGCAGCCGCTTCCGGACAGATACGCAGTATTTT	CASSRFRTDTQYF
.	TRBV5-1	few	TRBJ1-6	TGCGCCAGCAGCGGAGGGACGGAACAGAATTCACCCCTCCACTTT	CASSGGTEQNSPLHF
TRBD2	TRBV6-1	.	TRBJ2-2	TGTGCCAGCAAGCGGGGGGCTCTCAACACCGGGGAGCTGTTTTTT	CASKRGALNTGELFF
.	TRBV5-4	few	TRBJ2-7	TGTGCCAGCAGCTTGGGCTACTCAGGGGAGCAGTACTTC	CASSLGYSGEQYF